Shown below are 16 T cell receptor beta chains from a single sample sequenced in a study of PD-L1 blockade in urothelial cancer. Sequencing used immunoSEQ multiplex PCR; TCRdb keeps in-frame clones, though not all of them. The table shows some 110,000 clones, with under 95% occurring only once. Time point noted: peripheral blood 6 weeks after treatment start. The sequencing here drew on PBMCs, taken around atezolizumab (anti-PD-L1) treatment. The receptors were gathered from a man in his 60s with urothelial cancer.

In this sample, this clone turned up a few times. The CDR3 here is CASSLASGNDEQYF. The CDR3 DNA sequence: TGTGCCAGCAGCTTAGCATCAGGGAACGACGAGCAGTACTTC. The rearrangement joins TRBV7-9 to TRBJ2-7, with a possible D match to TRBD1 (5 bases). V was cut by 0 bases and J by 5 bases, with 11 bases left in between. The CDR3 consists of 14 residues. CDR1 is SEHNR, CDR2 FQNEAQ, per germline (reference sequence).

The chain carries TRBV2 and TRBJ2-3; 9 bases map to TRBD2. The CDR3 is 15 residues long. CDR1 and CDR2 (germline): SNHLY, FYNNEI. Losses at the gene ends were 4 bases for V and 2 bases for J; bases not matched to a gene: 4. The CDR3: CASSVKRGVTDTQYF. The DNA for the CDR3 is TGTGCCAGCAGTGTGAAGCGGGGGGTCACAGATACGCAGTATTTT.

The CDR3 region is CASSVGAGGSTDTQYF. The CDR3 nucleotides are TGTGCCAGCAGCGTAGGAGCAGGGGGCTCCACAGATACGCAGTATTTT. The chain uses TRBV9 and TRBJ2-3, with 8 bases that match TRBD1. CDR3 length: 16 amino acids. V dropped 0 bases and J dropped 2; count of bases not matched to a gene: 5. Germline CDR1 and CDR2: SGDLS and YYNGEE.

The chain recombines TRBV7-2 with TRBJ2-2; 7 nucleotides match TRBD1. V lost 2 bases to trimming and J lost 5 bases; unmatched junction nucleotides: 5. In germline, CDR1 is SGHTA, CDR2 FQGNSA. The CDR3 is 15 amino acids. This CDR3 is CASSLTAGGTGELFF. CDR3 bases: TGTGCCAGCAGCTTAACCGCAGGGGGTACCGGGGAGCTGTTTTTT.

This clone was found a few times. The V and J genes are TRBV11-1 and TRBJ1-2; D is unresolved. Germline V gene lookup returns CDR1 SGHAT and CDR2 FQDESV (reference sequence). V lost 4 bases, J lost 4 bases, and 7 bases lay in between. The CDR3 extends over 12 amino acids. CDR3 nucleotide sequence: TGTGCCAGCAGCTCAGGATCCTATGGCTACACCTTC. Its translation is CASSSGSYGYTF.

This chain joins TRBV15 and TRBJ2-1, with unresolved D. This CDR3 region has 14 residues. Germline V CDR1 and CDR2: LNHNV, YYDKDF (reference sequence). The V end lost 0 bases, the J end lost 9 bases, and 12 bases lay between the germline ends. CDR3 in amino acids: CATSRDWSASEQFF. Here the CDR3 DNA reads TGTGCCACCAGCAGAGATTGGTCCGCGAGTGAGCAGTTCTTC.

This rearrangement joins TRBV2 to TRBJ2-5, with TRBD1 matching over 8 bases. Germline lookup yields CDR1 SNHLY and CDR2 FYNNEI. The CDR3 has 15 residues. J was trimmed by 3 bases and V by 6 bases; bases with no gene match: 9. CDR3 protein: CASRSGQGGEETQYF. In DNA form, the CDR3 reads TGTGCCAGCAGGTCAGGACAGGGAGGCGAAGAGACCCAGTACTTC. The full variable domain, with the rest looked up from reference TRBV2 and TRBJ2-5, is EPEVTQTPSHQVTQMGQEVILRCVPISNHLYFYWYRQILGQKVEFLVSFYNNEISEKSEIFDDQFSVERPDGSNFTLKIRSTKLEDSAMYFCASRSGQGGEETQYFGPGTRLLVL.

The CDR3 bases are TGTGCCAGCAGCTTGGGTAGCAGCCTCTATGGCTACACCTTC. Translated: CASSLGSSLYGYTF. V and J are TRBV5-8 and TRBJ1-2; D is ambiguous. The CDR3 runs to 14 residues. CDR1 SGHTS and CDR2 YDEGEE come from the germline V gene. The germline V and J ends were trimmed by 0 bases and 4 bases, with 10 bases remaining between them.

This sequence joins TRBV7-3 and TRBJ2-2; D remains ambiguous. The germline CDR1 and CDR2 sequences are SGHTA and FQGTGA. The germline V and J ends were trimmed by 2 bases and 6 bases, with 7 bases remaining between them. The CDR3 has 13 residues. The CDR3 here is CASSLDQAGELFF. CDR3 DNA: TGTGCCAGCAGCTTAGACCAGGCCGGGGAGCTGTTTTTT.

The chain is built from TRBV30 and TRBJ2-3; 14 bases align to TRBD2. This CDR3 comprises 16 residues. V lost 3 bases and J lost 8; bases outside the gene matches: 10. CDR1 is GTSNPN, CDR2 SVGIG, per germline (reference sequence). CDR3: CAWSPGTSGGGGTQYF. The CDR3 DNA reads TGTGCCTGGAGCCCAGGGACTAGCGGGGGCGGAGGTACGCAGTATTTT.

V and J are TRBV6-6 and TRBJ2-5; 8 bases line up with TRBD1. The V gene end was trimmed by 4 bases and the J gene end by 5 bases; junction bases not matched to a gene: 9. The germline V gene encodes CDR1 MNHNY and CDR2 SVGAGI (reference sequence). This CDR3 comprises 15 residues. The CDR3, as DNA: TGTGCCAGCAGTTCACATCAGGGGGCAGGGGAGACCCAGTACTTC. Its protein product is CASSSHQGAGETQYF.

This chain's CDR3 is CASSLPSGNLYEQYF. In nucleotides, the CDR3 is TGTGCCAGCAGTTTACCGTCCGGGAACTTATACGAGCAGTACTTC. The V call is TRBV28, the J call TRBJ2-7, with a weak D call TRBD2 (5 bases). The V and J ends lost 2 bases and 4 bases respectively, with 15 bases between them. The CDR3 has 15 amino acids. The germline gives CDR1 MDHEN, CDR2 SYDVKM.

The chain links TRBV9 to TRBJ2-5; TRBD2 agrees at 10 bases. The CDR3 covers 17 residues. The germline V gene has CDR1 SGDLS and CDR2 YYNGEE. V gave up 0 bases and J gave up 4 bases; unmatched junction bases: 9. The CDR3 coding sequence is TGTGCCAGCAGCGTAGGAGAGCGGGGGGGCCATGGAGAGACCCAGTACTTC. It translates to CASSVGERGGHGETQYF.

The chain uses TRBV7-9 and TRBJ2-3; no firm D call. V lost 3 bases, J lost 3 bases, and 16 bases lay in between. The germline V gene has CDR1 SEHNR and CDR2 FQNEAQ (reference sequence). The CDR3 runs to 16 residues. CDR3 loop: CASSFIVGARTDTQYF. The DNA for the CDR3 is TGTGCCAGCAGCTTTATTGTCGGAGCGCGTACAGATACGCAGTATTTT.

The V gene is TRBV7-2, the J gene TRBJ1-5, with D possibly TRBD1 on 6 matching bases. V lost 5 bases, J lost 1 base, and 9 bases lay in between. The germline gives CDR1 SGHTA, CDR2 FQGNSA. The CDR3 is 14 residues long. In nucleotides, the CDR3 is TGTGCCAGCAGCCCAGGGGCGAGCAATCAGCCCCAGCATTTT. Translating gives CASSPGASNQPQHF.

The chain carries TRBV5-1 and TRBJ1-2; 7 bases line up with TRBD1. The CDR3 contains 13 residues. The V gene's germline CDR1 is SGHRS and CDR2 YFSETQ. The ends lost 2 bases at V and 6 bases at J; junction bases unmatched: 4. For the CDR3, the DNA is TGCGCCAGCAGCTTAGGACAGGCGGATGGCTACACCTTC. Its translation is CASSLGQADGYTF.